This TCR beta chain was sequenced for a study of T cell repertoires in cytomegalovirus infection. In the study overall: Shared public TCR beta signatures pointed to both CMV infection and a matching HLA type.

The V end was cut by 6 bases, the J end by 10 bases, with 16 bases between. The CDR3 runs 13 residues. This clonotype was seen ten or more times. Its matching antigen is unknown. General observations from the study: It was HLA-C-restricted CMV-specific TCR beta clonotypes that dominated the response ex vivo.

TCRdb fed the reads into MiXCR, producing one record per CDR3 protein. This sample has under 250,000 distinct CDR3 sequences; 9% to 15% occur once, and the top ten carry 1.5% to 2%. Sample: PBMCs. This clonotype originated in a human donor in good health (CMV status not recorded). Some clones in this sample may be carry-over from other donors' samples. The chain employs TRBV12-3 or TRBV12-4 and TRBJ2-1; D is unresolved. CDR3 amino acids: CASSQTRRSEQFF. The DNA for the CDR3 is TGTGCCAGCAGCCAAACCCGCAGGTCCGAGCAGTTCTTC.